The 3 T cell receptor beta chains below were found in one sample sequenced in a study of human T cells and chemical hapten exposure. Stated time point: patch test 1, 2 weeks after DPC sensitization. Treatment described: therapeutic diphenylcyclopropenone sensitization with weekly scalp DPC. Unfractionated whole blood was the source of the extracted total RNA. Each CDR3 protein gets one entry after TCRdb re-called the RACE reads with MiXCR. The sample yields roughly 48,000 distinct CDR3 sequences, roughly 11% seen once. The specimen was whole blood, collected in connection with sensitization to the hapten diphenylcyclopropenone (DPC). The receptors were gathered from a woman aged 40 to 49 with alopecia areata. Some clones in this sample may be carry-over from other donors' samples.

This clonotype was observed a few times. The DNA of the CDR3 is TGTGCCAGCACCCTACCCCCCGCCCAGGGTAATGGCTACACCTTC. This sequence encodes CASTLPPAQGNGYTF. The chain couples TRBV28 to TRBJ1-2; maybe TRBD1 (5 bases). CDR1 is MDHEN, CDR2 SYDVKM, per germline. Trimming removed 7 bases at V and 6 bases at J, with 21 bases between. The CDR3 length is 15 residues.

Here the CDR3 reads CASRPLGSGRFTGELFF. The CDR3 DNA reads TGTGCCAGCAGGCCTCTCGGGAGCGGGAGGTTCACCGGGGAGCTGTTTTTT. The genes are TRBV6-1 and TRBJ2-2; TRBD2 aligns across 9 bases. The CDR3 is made up of 17 amino acids. Trimming at V came to 6 bases and at J to 4 bases, leaving 12 bases not matched to a gene. Germline CDR1 reads MNHNS; CDR2 reads SASEGT.

This clonotype was seen at least ten times. The chain is built from TRBV29-1 and TRBJ1-4; D ambiguous. Trimming removed 7 bases from V and 7 bases from J, with 10 bases in between. CDR3 length equals 11 residues. Germline V CDR1 and CDR2: SQVTM, ANQGSEA. As DNA, the CDR3 is TGCAGCGCCCAGAACGCTGAAAAACTGTTTTTT. Protein sequence: CSAQNAEKLFF.